Only a few counts were recorded for the clone carrying this T cell receptor beta chain. Its antigen is unidentified. Different DNA sequences within this sample yield the same CDR3. These data are taken from a study of beta chain features in type 1 diabetes. Whole-study context: 107,917,701 sorted cells were examined across all samples. Study-level findings and limits: In all four CD4+ subsets, TCRB CDR3 length was significantly, moderately reduced in type 1 diabetes.

Reverse transcribing all isolated RNA meant expressed TCRB transcripts were sequenced. Sequenced by immunoSEQ multiplex PCR; TCRdb stores in-frame clones only, minus some. This repertoire shows fewer than 350,000 clones, about 15% found once; its top ten account for 0.015% to 0.019%. The ends were cut back, 0 bases at V and 4 bases at J, with 3 bases in the middle. Germline CDR1 SGHVS, CDR2 FQNEAQ. The CDR3 runs 12 residues. The source of this sequence is a man in his late teens or twenties with type 1 diabetes. Sequenced input: naive CD4+ T cells from blood. The chain combines TRBV7-8 with TRBJ2-5; D is unclear. CDR3 nucleotides: TGTGCCAGCAGCTTAGCGCGAGAGACCCAGTACTTC. Its protein product is CASSLARETQYF.